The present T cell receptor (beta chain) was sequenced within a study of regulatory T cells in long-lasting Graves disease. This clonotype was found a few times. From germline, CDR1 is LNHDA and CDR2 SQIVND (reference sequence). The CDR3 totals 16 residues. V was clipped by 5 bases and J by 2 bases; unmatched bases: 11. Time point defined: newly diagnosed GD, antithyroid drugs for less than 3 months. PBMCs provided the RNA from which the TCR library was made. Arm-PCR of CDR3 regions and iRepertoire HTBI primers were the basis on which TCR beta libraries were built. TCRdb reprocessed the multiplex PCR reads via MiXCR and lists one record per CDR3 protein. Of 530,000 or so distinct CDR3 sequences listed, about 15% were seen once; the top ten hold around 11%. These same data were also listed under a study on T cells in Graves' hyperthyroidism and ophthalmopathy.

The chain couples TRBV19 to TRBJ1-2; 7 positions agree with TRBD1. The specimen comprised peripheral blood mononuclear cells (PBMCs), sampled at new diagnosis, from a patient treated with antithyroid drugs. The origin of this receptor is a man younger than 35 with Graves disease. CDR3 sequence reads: CASSLRGVTLNYGYTF. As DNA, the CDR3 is TGTGCCAGTAGTCTCAGGGGGGTTACCTTGAACTATGGCTACACCTTC.